The 14 T cell receptor beta chains listed next were all sequenced from one sample in a study of blood T cell repertoires in COVID-19 (dated by TCRdb to the early 2020s). The protocol used for the library was the immunoSEQ multiplex PCR assay. TCRdb took this table from immuneACCESS and kept in-frame rearrangements with V and J called. Such tables lack part of the clones; where checked against another copy, unresolved V genes explain under half of the gap, and the rest is unexplained. Within this sample are roughly 150,000 clones, with more than 80% of them counted one time only. The ten largest clones represent roughly 2.8% of the sample. Sample: peripheral blood. The receptors come from a man between 60 and 70 years old with acute or convalescent COVID-19.

The V call is TRBV3-1 (or the pseudogene TRBV3-2), the J call TRBJ2-2, with 7 positions matching TRBD1. The CDR3 has 15 amino acids. V lost 6 bases and J lost 5; bases outside the gene matches: 9. Germline V gives CDR1 LGHDT, CDR2 YNNKEL (reference sequence). The DNA of the CDR3 is TGTGCCAGCAGTCAAAACAGGGGTCGTACCGGGGAGCTGTTTTTT. Its translation is CASSQNRGRTGELFF.

This chain uses TRBV6-5 with TRBJ2-1; TRBD1 aligns across 8 bases. Trimming took 7 bases from V and 8 from J; bases not matched to a gene: 7. Germline-derived CDR1 and CDR2 are MNHEY and SVGAGI. CDR3 length equals 13 residues. The CDR3 sequence is CASTRTGWHEQFF. Here the CDR3 DNA reads TGTGCCAGCACAAGGACAGGGTGGCATGAGCAGTTCTTC.

This clone was detected only a few times. V is TRBV2 and J is TRBJ1-4; no firm D call. The CDR3 contains 12 residues. Germline values: CDR1 SNHLY, CDR2 FYNNEI. Trimming took off 7 bases at V and 8 bases at J, with 11 bases between the two ends. The DNA for the CDR3 is TGTGCCAGCAACTACCGGCAGGAAAAACTGTTTTTT. Its translation is CASNYRQEKLFF.

The V and J genes are TRBV6-1 and TRBJ1-4; D is undetermined. Germline V gene lookup returns CDR1 MNHNS and CDR2 SASEGT. V shed 2 bases and J shed 4 bases, with 11 bases lying between them. The CDR3 spans 15 residues. The CDR3 nucleotides read TGTGCCAGCAGTGAAATCGCGGGAATTAATGAAAAACTGTTTTTT. It translates to CASSEIAGINEKLFF.

This sequence joins TRBV11-2 and TRBJ1-2; D possibly corresponds to TRBD1 (6 bases). The CDR3 is 16 residues long. Between the trimmed V and J ends, which lost 0 bases and 3 bases, there was a span of 14 bases. The germline V gene has CDR1 SGHAT and CDR2 FQNNGV. The CDR3 is CASSLDPTGAYYGYTF. Written as DNA, the CDR3 is TGTGCCAGCAGCTTAGACCCGACAGGAGCTTACTATGGCTACACCTTC.

The chain uses TRBV7-3 and TRBJ2-7, with 11 bases identical to TRBD2. CDR3 length equals 18 residues. Looked up from germline, CDR1 is SGHTA and CDR2 is FQGTGA. V gave up 3 bases and J gave up 0 bases; unmatched junction bases: 10. The CDR3 loop is CASSFSGLAGFTSYEQYF. The CDR3, as DNA: TGTGCCAGCAGCTTTTCAGGACTAGCGGGCTTTACCTCCTACGAGCAGTACTTC.

This sequence joins TRBV6-5 and TRBJ2-2; TRBD1 agrees at 7 bases. The junction had 7 bases not matched to a gene; V was cut back by 2 bases and J by 7 bases. Per germline, CDR1 MNHEY and CDR2 SVGAGI. This CDR3 is 15 amino acids long. CDR3 amino acids: CASSYVRGHSGELFF. As DNA, the CDR3 is TGTGCCAGCAGTTACGTTAGGGGGCATAGCGGGGAGCTGTTTTTT.

This chain uses TRBV3-1 (or the pseudogene TRBV3-2) with TRBJ1-4, with 10 bases identical to TRBD1. Trimming took 0 bases from V and 8 from J; bases not matched to a gene: 3. Germline V CDR1 and CDR2: LGHDT, YNNKEL (reference sequence). The CDR3 runs 15 residues. DNA for the CDR3: TGTGCCAGCAGCCAAGAGGGACAGGGGAGGGAAAAACTGTTTTTT. Translating it yields CASSQEGQGREKLFF.

The rearrangement joins TRBV2 to TRBJ2-1; 7 nucleotides match TRBD2. CDR1 is SNHLY, CDR2 FYNNEI, per germline. The CDR3 loop spans 14 amino acids. Germline trimming cut 4 bases from V and 4 bases from J; bases unmatched to any gene: 4. CDR3 sequence reads: CASSVTGGYNEQFF. The DNA for the CDR3 is TGTGCCAGCAGTGTAACGGGGGGTTACAATGAGCAGTTCTTC.

J is TRBJ2-5 and V is TRBV9; D may be TRBD2 (5 bases). Germline CDR1 SGDLS, CDR2 YYNGEE. This CDR3 is 13 amino acids long. Trimming took 4 bases from V and 5 from J, leaving 12 bases between them. CDR3 DNA: TGTGCCAGCAGCTTCGGGGAATCGGAGACCCAGTACTTC. This codes for CASSFGESETQYF.

The chain carries TRBV24-1 and TRBJ2-3; TRBD2 is a possible D gene (6 bases). Germline V gene sequence: CDR1 KGHDR, CDR2 SFDVKD. The CDR3 runs to 15 residues. With 1 base removed from V and 5 bases from J, the gap between germline ends came to 12 bases. CDR3 sequence: CATSDLGRGGDTQYF. DNA for the CDR3: TGTGCCACCAGTGATTTAGGGCGGGGCGGAGATACGCAGTATTTT.

The J gene is TRBJ1-2, the V gene TRBV6-2 or TRBV6-3; TRBD1 is a possible D gene (6 bases). Trimming stripped 2 bases from V and 7 bases from J, with 8 bases between. CDR1 is MNHEY, CDR2 SVGEGT, per germline. CDR3 size: 12 residues. The CDR3 region is CASSYGGPGYTF. The CDR3 DNA reads as TGTGCCAGCAGTTACGGGGGCCCTGGCTACACCTTC.

This chain joins TRBV27 and TRBJ1-1; 7 bases are a match to TRBD1. Per the germline V gene, CDR1 is MNHEY and CDR2 is SMNVEV (reference sequence). V dropped 5 bases and J dropped 4; count of bases not matched to a gene: 7. The CDR3 has 14 residues. The CDR3 here is CASSKGAKGTEAFF. CDR3 DNA sequence: TGTGCCAGCAGTAAGGGGGCGAAGGGCACTGAAGCTTTCTTT.

This clone has more than one count but fewer than ten. The chain is built from TRBV9 and TRBJ1-1, with D unclear. The CDR3 has 14 residues. Germline CDR1 SGDLS, CDR2 YYNGEE. V was clipped by 3 bases and J by 4 bases, with 13 bases between them. The CDR3 here is CASSAQLPGTEAFF. In DNA, the CDR3 is TGTGCCAGCAGCGCCCAACTTCCGGGCACTGAAGCTTTCTTT.